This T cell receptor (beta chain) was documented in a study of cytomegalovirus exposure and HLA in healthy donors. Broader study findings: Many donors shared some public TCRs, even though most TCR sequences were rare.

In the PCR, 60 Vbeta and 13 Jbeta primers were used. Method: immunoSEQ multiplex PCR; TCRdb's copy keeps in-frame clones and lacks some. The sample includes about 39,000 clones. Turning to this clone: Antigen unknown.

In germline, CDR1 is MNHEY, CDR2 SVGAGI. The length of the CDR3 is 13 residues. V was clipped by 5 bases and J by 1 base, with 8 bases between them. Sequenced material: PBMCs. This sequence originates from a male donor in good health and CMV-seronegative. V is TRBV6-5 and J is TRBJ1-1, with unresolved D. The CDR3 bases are TGTGCCAGCAGTCGACTTGGGAACACTGAAGCTTTCTTT. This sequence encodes CASSRLGNTEAFF.